This entry lists 21 T cell receptor beta chains sequenced from one sample in a study of graft-versus-host responses after intestinal transplantation. No cognate antigen is known for these TCRs. The repertoire was sequenced with immunoSEQ multiplex PCR; TCRdb's copy has only in-frame clones and lacks some. This sample has roughly 100,000 clones; over 85% occur once, and the top ten carry around 1.2%. The material sequenced was unstimulated CD8+ T cells sorted from spleen or lymph node cells, taken before intestinal transplant. The receptors shown here come from a human donor who received an intestinal transplant.

This clone was seen a single time. The V and J genes are TRBV5-1 and TRBJ1-1, with D unresolved. Trimming shortened V by 0 bases and J by 1 base, and 13 bases separated the two germline ends. CDR1 SGHRS and CDR2 YFSETQ come from the germline V gene. This CDR3 comprises 16 residues. CDR3 residues: CASSLGHPLGNTEAFF. The CDR3 nucleotides are TGCGCCAGCAGCTTGGGGCACCCCCTGGGGAACACTGAAGCTTTCTTT.

This clone was counted a single time. The CDR3 loop reads CASSFALAGTSYEQYF. CDR3 bases: TGTGCCAGCAGCTTCGCACTAGCGGGGACCTCCTACGAGCAGTACTTC. The chain joins TRBV7-9 to TRBJ2-7; 10 bases match TRBD2. V shed 3 bases, J shed 0 bases, and the junction held 5 bases outside the gene matches. The CDR3 length is 16 residues. From germline, CDR1 is SEHNR and CDR2 FQNEAQ (reference sequence).

CDR3 DNA sequence: TGTGCCAGCAGCCAAGACCCAGCGAACACCGGGGAGCTGTTTTTT. This sequence encodes CASSQDPANTGELFF. The chain links TRBV14 to TRBJ2-2; D gene ambiguous. In germline, CDR1 is SGHDN, CDR2 FVKESK. Trimming took 0 bases from V and 0 from J, leaving 5 bases between them. CDR3 size: 15 residues.

The chain links TRBV27 to TRBJ2-3, with no clear D. This CDR3 is built from 15 residues. Germline V gene sequence: CDR1 MNHEY, CDR2 SMNVEV (reference sequence). Trimming took 2 bases from V and 4 from J, leaving 13 bases between them. The CDR3 loop is CASSLAPDAADTQYF. The CDR3 region has the DNA TGTGCCAGCAGTTTAGCCCCGGACGCGGCAGATACGCAGTATTTT.

The chain uses TRBV27 and TRBJ2-1; D remains unclear. The CDR3 length is 13 residues. Germline V lookup: CDR1 MNHEY, CDR2 SMNVEV (reference sequence). V was pared by 3 bases and J by 5 bases, with 8 bases between. The CDR3 DNA is TGTGCCAGCAGTTTGCTTGAAGACAATGAGCAGTTCTTC. Amino acids: CASSLLEDNEQFF.

V gene TRBV30 combines with J gene TRBJ1-2; D not certain. The germline gives CDR1 GTSNPN, CDR2 SVGIG (reference sequence). The CDR3 runs 10 residues. Trimming cost V 5 bases and J 8 bases, with 9 bases left between them. The CDR3 loop is CAWADEGYTF. As DNA, the CDR3 is TGTGCCTGGGCCGACGAGGGCTACACCTTC.

The chain employs TRBV7-9 and TRBJ1-1; maybe TRBD1 (5 bases). Germline CDR1 SEHNR, CDR2 FQNEAQ (reference sequence). The CDR3 has 13 amino acids. V lost 4 bases and J lost 5, with 11 bases in between. CDR3 sequence: CASSSRVGTEAFF. CDR3 sequence (DNA): TGTGCCAGCAGCTCCAGGGTAGGGACTGAAGCTTTCTTT.

V is TRBV5-6 and J is TRBJ2-7, with D perhaps TRBD2 (5 bases). Germline lookup yields CDR1 SGHDT and CDR2 YYEEEE. This CDR3 region has 12 residues. V was clipped by 0 bases and J by 5 bases, with 6 bases between them. The DNA for the CDR3 is TGTGCCAGCAGCTTGGTTAGCGACGAGCAGTACTTC. Its protein is CASSLVSDEQYF.

The J gene is TRBJ2-1, the V gene TRBV29-1; D is possibly TRBD1 or TRBD2 (6 bases each). The CDR3 is 14 amino acids. The germline gives CDR1 SQVTM, CDR2 ANQGSEA. Trimming cost V 5 bases and J 2 bases, with 13 bases left between them. DNA for the CDR3: TGCAGCGTTATTGGCGGGGACACCTACAATGAGCAGTTCTTC. Its translation: CSVIGGDTYNEQFF.

The V call is TRBV7-9, the J call TRBJ1-1; unclear D gene. The CDR3 consists of 12 residues. Trimming took 8 bases from V and 3 from J, leaving 10 bases between them. Germline assignment: CDR1 SEHNR and CDR2 FQNEAQ (reference sequence). Written as DNA, the CDR3 is TGTGCCAGCCATGTTCGGGACACTGAAGCTTTCTTT. Translated: CASHVRDTEAFF.

In this sample, this clone turned up once. The V and J genes are TRBV2 and TRBJ1-3; possible D gene TRBD1, 6 bases. The CDR3 consists of 14 residues. Germline loops: CDR1 SNHLY, CDR2 FYNNEI. V was trimmed by 2 bases and J by 8 bases, leaving 13 bases between them. CDR3 coding DNA: TGTGCCAGCAGTGAAAGGGACATTAGAGACACCATATATTTT. It is translated as CASSERDIRDTIYF. Drawing the rest from reference TRBV2 and TRBJ1-3, the complete variable domain is EPEVTQTPSHQVTQMGQEVILRCVPISNHLYFYWYRQILGQKVEFLVSFYNNEISEKSEIFDDQFSVERPDGSNFTLKIRSTKLEDSAMYFCASSERDIRDTIYFGEGSWLTVV.

This clone has just one count. CDR3 sequence reads: CASSTGRTYYEQYF. For the CDR3, the DNA is TGTGCCAGTAGTACAGGGAGGACCTACTACGAGCAGTACTTC. This chain connects TRBV19 to TRBJ2-7; TRBD2 might be the D (6 bases). Germline V gene data show CDR1 as LNHDA and CDR2 as SQIVND (reference sequence). Trimming left V 4 bases short and J 3 bases short, with 13 bases between. The CDR3 is 14 residues long.

The chain uses TRBV28 and TRBJ2-3, with D unresolved. CDR3 length: 14 amino acids. Trimming removed 2 bases from V and 3 bases from J, with 9 bases in between. CDR1 is MDHEN, CDR2 SYDVKM, per germline. CDR3 bases: TGTGCCAGCAGTTTAGGCGGAAATACAGATACGCAGTATTTT. Protein: CASSLGGNTDTQYF.

In DNA form, the CDR3 reads TGCGCCAGCAGCCAATTAAGCGGGGGGGCGGGAAACACCGGGGAGCTGTTTTTT. This sequence encodes CASSQLSGGAGNTGELFF. The chain is built from TRBV4-1 and TRBJ2-2; 10 nucleotides match TRBD2. This CDR3 is built from 18 residues. V gave up 2 bases and J gave up 2 bases; unmatched junction bases: 8. Germline V gene sequence: CDR1 MGHRA, CDR2 YSYEKL.

This chain links TRBV6-5 with TRBJ2-2; a weak D match, TRBD1 (6 bases). The CDR3 runs to 14 residues. Germline assignment: CDR1 MNHEY and CDR2 SVGAGI. The V end was cut by 6 bases, the J end by 1 base, with 9 bases between. CDR3 nucleotides: TGTGCCAGCAGAAGGGGGAAGAACACCGGGGAGCTGTTTTTT. It yields the protein CASRRGKNTGELFF.

The chain recombines TRBV7-9 with TRBJ1-2; unclear D gene. Deletions cut 1 base from V and 10 bases from J, with 7 bases between. The CDR3 spans 11 residues. CDR1 is SEHNR and CDR2 is FQNEAQ in the germline V gene (reference sequence). CDR3 nucleotides: TGTGCCAGCAGCTTAGATGTTACCTACACCTTC. Translated: CASSLDVTYTF.

The count of this clone is one. Here the CDR3 reads CASSSLRVSSYEQYF. Written as DNA, the CDR3 is TGTGCCAGCAGCTCCCTCAGGGTAAGCTCCTACGAGCAGTACTTC. The rearrangement joins TRBV5-6 to TRBJ2-7; possible D gene TRBD1, 5 bases. V gave up 3 bases and J gave up 0 bases, with 13 bases separating them. The CDR3 has 15 amino acids. Germline CDR1 is SGHDT and CDR2 is YYEEEE.

There are a few counts of this clone. This chain joins TRBV4-2 and TRBJ2-2; D unclear. The CDR3 is made up of 17 amino acids. The germline V gene encodes CDR1 LGHNA and CDR2 YNFKEQ. Trimming left V 0 bases short and J 4 bases short, with 15 bases between. The CDR3 coding sequence is TGTGCCAGCAGCCAAGATTTAGTTTTTTTCGTCACCGGGGAGCTGTTTTTT. Protein product: CASSQDLVFFVTGELFF.

This clone was seen once. The chain's CDR3 is CASSVGEETQYF. In DNA form, the CDR3 reads TGTGCCAGCAGCGTCGGCGAAGAGACCCAGTACTTC. The chain joins TRBV9 to TRBJ2-5; unclear D gene. Germline V lookup: CDR1 SGDLS, CDR2 YYNGEE. V lost 2 bases, J lost 3 bases, and 5 bases lay in between. This CDR3 contains 12 residues.

The rearrangement links TRBV4-1 to TRBJ1-1, with 7 bases lining up with TRBD1. This CDR3 has 14 amino acids. Germline values: CDR1 MGHRA, CDR2 YSYEKL. The J segment lost 5 bases and the V segment lost 2 bases, leaving 5 bases of the junction unmatched. CDR3 sequence reads: CASSQNRQGTEAFF. CDR3 sequence (DNA): TGCGCCAGCAGCCAAAACCGACAGGGTACTGAAGCTTTCTTT.

The chain employs TRBV4-1 and TRBJ2-5, with a tentative D call TRBD1 (5 bases). The germline gives CDR1 MGHRA, CDR2 YSYEKL. The V gene lost 0 bases and the J gene lost 1 base, with 12 bases spanning the gap. This CDR3 has 16 amino acids. This CDR3 reads CASSQDNRYLQETQYF. In DNA form, the CDR3 reads TGCGCCAGCAGCCAAGATAACAGGTATCTCCAAGAGACCCAGTACTTC.